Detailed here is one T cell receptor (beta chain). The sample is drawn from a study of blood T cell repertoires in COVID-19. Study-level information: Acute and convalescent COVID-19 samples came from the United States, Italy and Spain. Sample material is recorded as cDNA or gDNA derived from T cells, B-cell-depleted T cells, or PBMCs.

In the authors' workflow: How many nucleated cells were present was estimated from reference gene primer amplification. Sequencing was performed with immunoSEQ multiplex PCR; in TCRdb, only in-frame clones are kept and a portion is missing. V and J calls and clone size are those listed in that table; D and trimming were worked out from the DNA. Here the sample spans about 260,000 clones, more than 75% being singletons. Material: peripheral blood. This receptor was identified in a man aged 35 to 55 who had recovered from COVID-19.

The CDR3 region has the DNA TGTGCCAGCAGATTCAGTGTCGACGAGCAGTACTTC. Translating gives CASRFSVDEQYF. The V gene is TRBV6-6, the J gene TRBJ2-7; D is unclear. Germline CDR1 MNHNY, CDR2 SVGAGI (reference sequence). Trimming shortened V by 6 bases and J by 5 bases, and 11 bases separated the two germline ends. The CDR3 spans 12 residues.